This T cell receptor (beta chain) was profiled in a study of cytomegalovirus exposure and HLA in healthy donors. Whole-study results and caveats: The authors listed around 150 TCR beta chains as cytomegalovirus-associated. An assumption of roughly uniform sequencing depth across donors underlay the presence/absence analyses. Among the CMV-associated chains, three were confirmed in vitro as specific for CMV antigens. Trimming of TCR beta V- and J-genes showed a link, identified in a later analysis, to a missense DCLRE1C variant.

This clone showed up just a few times. Its antigen remains unidentified. The PCR used 60 Vbeta and 13 Jbeta primers. Only in-frame clones appear in the TCRdb table, and some are missing; sequencing was by immunoSEQ multiplex PCR. The repertoire holds 180,000 or so clones, with around 86% as singletons. The sequenced sample consisted of PBMCs. The TCR sequence derives from a woman aged 45-65 years in good health and CMV-seropositive.

The CDR3 DNA follows: TGCAGTACTCCGGGGGAGGGTGGCTACACCTTC. Amino acids: CSTPGEGGYTF. The chain links TRBV20-1 to TRBJ1-2; tentatively, D is TRBD1 (5 bases). The CDR3 runs 11 residues. V was clipped by 8 bases and J by 7 bases, with 14 bases between them. In germline, CDR1 is DFQATT, CDR2 SNEGSKA (reference sequence).